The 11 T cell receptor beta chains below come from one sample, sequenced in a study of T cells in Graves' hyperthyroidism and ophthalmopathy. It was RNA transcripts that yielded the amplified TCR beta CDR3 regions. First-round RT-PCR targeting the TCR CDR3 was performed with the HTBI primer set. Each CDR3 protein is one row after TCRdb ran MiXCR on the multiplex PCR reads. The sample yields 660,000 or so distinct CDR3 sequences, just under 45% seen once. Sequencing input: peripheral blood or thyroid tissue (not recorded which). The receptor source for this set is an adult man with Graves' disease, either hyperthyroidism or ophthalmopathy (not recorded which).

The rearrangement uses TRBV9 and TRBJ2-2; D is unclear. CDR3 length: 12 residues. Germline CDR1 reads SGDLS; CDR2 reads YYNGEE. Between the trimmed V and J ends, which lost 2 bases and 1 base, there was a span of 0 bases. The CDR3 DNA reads TGTGCCAGCAGCGTGAACACCGGGGAGCTGTTTTTT. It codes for CASSVNTGELFF.

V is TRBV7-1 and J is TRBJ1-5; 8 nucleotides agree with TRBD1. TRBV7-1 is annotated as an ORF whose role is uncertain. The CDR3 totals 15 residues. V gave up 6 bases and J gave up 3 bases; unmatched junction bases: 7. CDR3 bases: TGTGCCAGCAGTCAGCGGACAGGGTTCAATCAGCCCCAGCATTTT. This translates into CASSQRTGFNQPQHF.

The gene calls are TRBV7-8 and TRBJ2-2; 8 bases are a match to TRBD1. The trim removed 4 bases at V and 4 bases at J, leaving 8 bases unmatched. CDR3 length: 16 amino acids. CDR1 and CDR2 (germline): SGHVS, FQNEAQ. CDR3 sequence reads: CASSSSGQGGTGELFF. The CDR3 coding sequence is TGTGCCAGCAGCTCCTCTGGACAGGGAGGCACCGGGGAGCTGTTTTTT.

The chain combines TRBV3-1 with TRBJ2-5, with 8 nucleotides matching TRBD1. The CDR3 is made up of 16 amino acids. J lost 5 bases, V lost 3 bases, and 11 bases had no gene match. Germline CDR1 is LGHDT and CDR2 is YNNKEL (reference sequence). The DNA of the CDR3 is TGTGCCAGCAGCCACCCACAGGACAGGGTTCGGGAGACCCAGTACTTC. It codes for CASSHPQDRVRETQYF.

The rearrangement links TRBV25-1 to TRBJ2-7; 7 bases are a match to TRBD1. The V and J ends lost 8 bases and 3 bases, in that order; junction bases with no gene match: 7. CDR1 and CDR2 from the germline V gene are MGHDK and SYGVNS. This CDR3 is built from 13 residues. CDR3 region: CASFDRVGYEQYF. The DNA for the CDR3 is TGTGCCAGCTTTGACAGGGTCGGCTACGAGCAGTACTTC.

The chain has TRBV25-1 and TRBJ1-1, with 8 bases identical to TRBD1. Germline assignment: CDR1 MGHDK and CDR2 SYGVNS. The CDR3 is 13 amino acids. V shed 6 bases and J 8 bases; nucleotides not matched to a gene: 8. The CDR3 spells CASSSQGASEAFF. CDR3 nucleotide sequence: TGTGCCAGCAGCTCGCAGGGGGCAAGCGAAGCTTTCTTT.

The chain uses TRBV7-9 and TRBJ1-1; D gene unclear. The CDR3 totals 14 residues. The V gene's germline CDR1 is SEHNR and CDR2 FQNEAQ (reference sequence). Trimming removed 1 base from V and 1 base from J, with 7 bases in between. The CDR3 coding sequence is TGTGCCAGCAGCTTAGGGAGCACGAACACTGAAGCTTTCTTT. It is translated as CASSLGSTNTEAFF.

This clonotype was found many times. The DNA for the CDR3 is TGTGCCAGTAGGAGGACAGGGGGCAGGGGCTACACCTTC. It specifies CASRRTGGRGYTF. V and J are TRBV19 and TRBJ1-2; 11 bases are shared with TRBD1. This CDR3 has 13 residues. CDR1 LNHDA and CDR2 SQIVND come from the germline V gene (reference sequence). The V segment lost 6 bases and the J segment 8 bases; nucleotides outside the gene matches: 5.

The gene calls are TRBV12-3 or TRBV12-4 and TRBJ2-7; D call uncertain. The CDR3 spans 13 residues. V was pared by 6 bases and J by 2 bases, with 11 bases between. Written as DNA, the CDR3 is TGTGCCAGCAGGGCTACAACGACCTACGAGCAGTACTTC. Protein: CASRATTTYEQYF.

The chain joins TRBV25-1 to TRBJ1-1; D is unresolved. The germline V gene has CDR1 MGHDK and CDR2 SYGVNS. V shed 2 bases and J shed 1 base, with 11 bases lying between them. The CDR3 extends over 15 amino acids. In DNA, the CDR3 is TGTGCCAGCAGTGAAGAGCCAACAGCGAACACTGAAGCTTTCTTT. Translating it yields CASSEEPTANTEAFF.

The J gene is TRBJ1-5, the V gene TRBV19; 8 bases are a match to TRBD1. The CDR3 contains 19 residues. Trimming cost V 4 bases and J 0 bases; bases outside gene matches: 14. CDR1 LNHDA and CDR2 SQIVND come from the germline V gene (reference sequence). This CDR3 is CASSRSRQGAGYSNQPQHF. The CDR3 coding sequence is TGTGCCAGTAGTAGGTCCCGGCAGGGGGCAGGGTATAGCAATCAGCCCCAGCATTTT.